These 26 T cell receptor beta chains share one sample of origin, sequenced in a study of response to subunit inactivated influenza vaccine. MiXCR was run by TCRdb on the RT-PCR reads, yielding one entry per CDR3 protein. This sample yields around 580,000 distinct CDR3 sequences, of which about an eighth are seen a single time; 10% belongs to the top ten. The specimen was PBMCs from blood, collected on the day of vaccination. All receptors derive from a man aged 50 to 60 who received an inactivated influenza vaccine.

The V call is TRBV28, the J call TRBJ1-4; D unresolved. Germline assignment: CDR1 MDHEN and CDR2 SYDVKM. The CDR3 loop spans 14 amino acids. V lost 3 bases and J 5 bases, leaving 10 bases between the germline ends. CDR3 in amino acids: CASSFPRANEKLFF. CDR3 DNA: TGTGCCAGCAGTTTTCCTCGGGCGAATGAAAAACTGTTTTTT.

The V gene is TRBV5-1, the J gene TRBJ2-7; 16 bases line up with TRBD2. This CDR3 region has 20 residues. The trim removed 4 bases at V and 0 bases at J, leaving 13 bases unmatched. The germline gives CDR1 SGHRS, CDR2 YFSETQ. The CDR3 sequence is CASSPTRGTSGRESSYEQYF. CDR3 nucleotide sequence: TGCGCCAGCAGCCCGACTCGGGGGACTAGCGGGAGGGAGAGCTCCTACGAGCAGTACTTC.

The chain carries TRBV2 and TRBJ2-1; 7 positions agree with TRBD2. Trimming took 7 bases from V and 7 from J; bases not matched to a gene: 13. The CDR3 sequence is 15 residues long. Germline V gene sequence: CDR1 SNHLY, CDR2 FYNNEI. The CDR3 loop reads CASIGGDLPRNEQFF. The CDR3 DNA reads TGTGCCAGCATTGGGGGGGATTTGCCCAGGAATGAGCAGTTCTTC.

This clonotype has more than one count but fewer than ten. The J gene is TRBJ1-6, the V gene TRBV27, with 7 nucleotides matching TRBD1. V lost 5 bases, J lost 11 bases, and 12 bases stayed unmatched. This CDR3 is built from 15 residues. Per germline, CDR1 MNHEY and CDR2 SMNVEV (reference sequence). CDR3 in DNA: TGTGCCAGCAGTCCGTCCGGGACAGCGAAGACACCCCTCCACTTT. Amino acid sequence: CASSPSGTAKTPLHF.

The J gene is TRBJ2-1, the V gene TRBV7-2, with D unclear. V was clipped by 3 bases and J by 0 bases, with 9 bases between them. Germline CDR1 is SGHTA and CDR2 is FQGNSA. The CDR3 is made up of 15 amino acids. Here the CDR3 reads CASSFLSSSYNEQFF. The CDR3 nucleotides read TGTGCCAGCAGCTTTTTGTCGAGCTCCTACAATGAGCAGTTCTTC.

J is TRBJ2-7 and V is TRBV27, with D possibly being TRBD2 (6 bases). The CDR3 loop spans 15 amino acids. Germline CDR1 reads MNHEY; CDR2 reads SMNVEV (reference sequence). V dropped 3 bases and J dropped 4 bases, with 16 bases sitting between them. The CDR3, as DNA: TGTGCCAGCAGTTTCCGGGGGACGGCCTCGTACGAGCAGTACTTC. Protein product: CASSFRGTASYEQYF.

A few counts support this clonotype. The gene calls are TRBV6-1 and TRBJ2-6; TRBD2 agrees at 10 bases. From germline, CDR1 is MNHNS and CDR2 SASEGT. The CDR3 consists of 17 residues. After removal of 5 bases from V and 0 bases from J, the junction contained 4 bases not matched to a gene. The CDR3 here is CASSPLAGVSGANVLTF. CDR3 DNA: TGTGCCAGCAGTCCTCTAGCGGGGGTCTCTGGGGCCAACGTCCTGACTTTC.

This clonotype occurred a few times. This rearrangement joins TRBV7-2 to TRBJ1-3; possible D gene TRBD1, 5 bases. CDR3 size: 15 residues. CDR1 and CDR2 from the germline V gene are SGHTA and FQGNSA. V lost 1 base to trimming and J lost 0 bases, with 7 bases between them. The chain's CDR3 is CASSLVGGSGNTIYF. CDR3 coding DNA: TGTGCCAGCAGCTTAGTTGGGGGCTCTGGAAACACCATATATTTT.

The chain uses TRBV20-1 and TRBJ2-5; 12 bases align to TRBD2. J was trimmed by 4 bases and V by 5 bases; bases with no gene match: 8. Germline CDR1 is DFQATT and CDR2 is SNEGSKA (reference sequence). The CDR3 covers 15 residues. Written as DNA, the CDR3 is TGCAGTGCTGGGGGGGCTAGCGGGAGGGCAGAGACCCAGTACTTC. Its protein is CSAGGASGRAETQYF.

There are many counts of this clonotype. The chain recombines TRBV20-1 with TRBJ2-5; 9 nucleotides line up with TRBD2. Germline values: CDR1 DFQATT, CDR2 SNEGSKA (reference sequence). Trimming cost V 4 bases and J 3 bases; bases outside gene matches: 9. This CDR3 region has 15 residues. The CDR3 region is CSAKAATSGKETQYF. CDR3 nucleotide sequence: TGCAGTGCTAAAGCGGCGACTAGCGGAAAAGAGACCCAGTACTTC.

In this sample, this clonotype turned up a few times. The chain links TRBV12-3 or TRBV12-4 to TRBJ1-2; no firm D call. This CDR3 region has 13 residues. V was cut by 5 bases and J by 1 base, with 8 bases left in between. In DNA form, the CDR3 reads TGTGCCAGCAGTCTTACACTTAACTATGGCTACACCTTC. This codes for CASSLTLNYGYTF.

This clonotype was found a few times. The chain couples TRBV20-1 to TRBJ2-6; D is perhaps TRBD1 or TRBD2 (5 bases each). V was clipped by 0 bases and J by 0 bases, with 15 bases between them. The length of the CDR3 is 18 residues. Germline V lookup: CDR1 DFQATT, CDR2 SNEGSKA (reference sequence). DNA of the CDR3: TGCAGTGCTAGAGATCAGAGGGGCCCTGGCTCTGGGGCCAACGTCCTGACTTTC. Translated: CSARDQRGPGSGANVLTF.

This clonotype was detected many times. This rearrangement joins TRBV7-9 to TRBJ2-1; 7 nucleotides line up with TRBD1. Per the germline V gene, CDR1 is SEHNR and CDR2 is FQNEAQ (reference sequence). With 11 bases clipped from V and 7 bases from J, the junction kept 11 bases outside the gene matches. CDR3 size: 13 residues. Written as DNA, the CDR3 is TGTGCCTGGCCCCGGACAGGTGTAAATGAGCAGTTCTTC. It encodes CAWPRTGVNEQFF.

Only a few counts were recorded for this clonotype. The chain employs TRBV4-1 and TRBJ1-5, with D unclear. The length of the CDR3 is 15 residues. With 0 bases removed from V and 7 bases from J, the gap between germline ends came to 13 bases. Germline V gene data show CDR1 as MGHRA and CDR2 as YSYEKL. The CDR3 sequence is CASSQEGRDKQPQHF. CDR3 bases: TGCGCCAGCAGCCAAGAGGGTAGGGATAAACAGCCCCAGCATTTT.

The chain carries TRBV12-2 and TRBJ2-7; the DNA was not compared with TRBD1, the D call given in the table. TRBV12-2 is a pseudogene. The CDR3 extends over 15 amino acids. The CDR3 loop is CASRSRDPRVYEQYF. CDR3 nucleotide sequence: TGTGCAAGTCGCTCTCGGGACCCGAGAGTCTACGAGCAGTACTTC.

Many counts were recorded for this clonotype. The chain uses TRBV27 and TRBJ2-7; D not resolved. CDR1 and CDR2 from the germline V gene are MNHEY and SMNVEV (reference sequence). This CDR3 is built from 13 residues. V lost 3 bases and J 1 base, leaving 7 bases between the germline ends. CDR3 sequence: CASSFGQSYEQYF. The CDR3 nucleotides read TGTGCCAGCAGTTTCGGCCAATCCTACGAGCAGTACTTC.

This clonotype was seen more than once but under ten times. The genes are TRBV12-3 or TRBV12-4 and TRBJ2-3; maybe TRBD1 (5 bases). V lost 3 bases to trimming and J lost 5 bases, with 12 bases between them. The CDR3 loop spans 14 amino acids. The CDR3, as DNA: TGTGCCAGCAGTTTGTCGGCAGGGCAAGATACGCAGTATTTT. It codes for CASSLSAGQDTQYF.

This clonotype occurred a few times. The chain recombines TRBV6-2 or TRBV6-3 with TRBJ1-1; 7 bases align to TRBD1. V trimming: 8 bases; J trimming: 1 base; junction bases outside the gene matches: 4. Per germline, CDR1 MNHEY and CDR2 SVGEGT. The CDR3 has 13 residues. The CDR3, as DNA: TGTGCCAGCGGGGGACAGCGGAACACTGAAGCTTTCTTT. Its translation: CASGGQRNTEAFF.

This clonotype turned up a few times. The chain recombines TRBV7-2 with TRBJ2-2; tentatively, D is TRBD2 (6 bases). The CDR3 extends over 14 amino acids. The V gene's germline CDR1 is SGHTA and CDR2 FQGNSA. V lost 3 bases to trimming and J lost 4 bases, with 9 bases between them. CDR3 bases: TGTGCCAGCAGCTTCTTAGCGGCCACCGGGGAGCTGTTTTTT. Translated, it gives CASSFLAATGELFF.

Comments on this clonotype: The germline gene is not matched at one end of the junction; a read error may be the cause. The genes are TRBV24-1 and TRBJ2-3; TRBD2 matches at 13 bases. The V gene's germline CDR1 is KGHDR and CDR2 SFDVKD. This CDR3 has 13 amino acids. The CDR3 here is CATSDPLTSGRAF. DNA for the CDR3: TGTGCCACCAGTGACCCGCTTACTAGCGGGAGGGCGTTT.

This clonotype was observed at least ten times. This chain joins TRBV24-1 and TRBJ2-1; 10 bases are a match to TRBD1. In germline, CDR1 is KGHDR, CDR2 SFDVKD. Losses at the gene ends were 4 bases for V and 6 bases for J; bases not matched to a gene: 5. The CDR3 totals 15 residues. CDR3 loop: CATSDIRTGGNEQFF. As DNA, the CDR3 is TGTGCCACCAGTGACATTAGGACAGGGGGCAATGAGCAGTTCTTC.

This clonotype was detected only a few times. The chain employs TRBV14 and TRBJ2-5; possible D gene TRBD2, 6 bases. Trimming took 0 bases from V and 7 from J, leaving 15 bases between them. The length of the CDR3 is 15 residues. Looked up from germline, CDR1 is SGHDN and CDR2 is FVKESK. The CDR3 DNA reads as TGTGCCAGCAGCCAAGATGTGGGACTCGAGTGGACCCAGTACTTC. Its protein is CASSQDVGLEWTQYF.

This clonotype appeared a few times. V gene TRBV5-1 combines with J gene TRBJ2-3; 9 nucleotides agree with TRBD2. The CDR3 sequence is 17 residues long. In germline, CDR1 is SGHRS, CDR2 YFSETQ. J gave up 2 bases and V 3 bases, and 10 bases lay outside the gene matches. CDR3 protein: CASSSGGLAGNTDTQYF. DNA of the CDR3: TGCGCCAGCAGCTCAGGCGGCCTAGCGGGAAACACAGATACGCAGTATTTT.

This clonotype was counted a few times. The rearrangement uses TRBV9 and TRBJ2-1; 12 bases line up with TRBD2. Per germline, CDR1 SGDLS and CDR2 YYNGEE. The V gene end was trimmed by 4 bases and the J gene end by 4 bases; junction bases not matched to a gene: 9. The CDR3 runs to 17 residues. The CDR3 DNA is TGTGCCAGCAGCTCGGAAGGACTAGCGGGACTATACAATGAGCAGTTCTTC. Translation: CASSSEGLAGLYNEQFF.

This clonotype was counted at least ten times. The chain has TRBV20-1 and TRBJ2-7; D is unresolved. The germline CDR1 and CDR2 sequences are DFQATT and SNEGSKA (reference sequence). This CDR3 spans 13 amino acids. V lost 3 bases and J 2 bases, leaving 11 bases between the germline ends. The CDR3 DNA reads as TGCAGTGCTAGTATAGGGCCAGCCTACGAGCAGTACTTC. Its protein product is CSASIGPAYEQYF.

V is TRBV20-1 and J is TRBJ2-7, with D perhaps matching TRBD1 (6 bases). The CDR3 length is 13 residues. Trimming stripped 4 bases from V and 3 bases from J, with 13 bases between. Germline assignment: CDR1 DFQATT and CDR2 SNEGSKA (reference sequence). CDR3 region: CSATPTDSYEQYF. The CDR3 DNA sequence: TGCAGTGCTACCCCCACGGACAGCTACGAGCAGTACTTC.